The present T cell receptor beta chain was sequenced within a study of blood T cell repertoires in COVID-19. Study details: Samples representing acute and convalescent COVID-19 were sourced from the United States, Italy and Spain. PBMCs, B-cell-depleted T cells, or T cells provided the cDNA or gDNA that made up the material.

Some clones are missing from TCRdb's copy, which holds only in-frame ones; the method was immunoSEQ multiplex PCR. This table holds about 98,000 clones, roughly 92% found once. The length of the CDR3 is 12 residues. V lost 4 bases, J lost 7 bases, and 7 bases lay in between. CDR1 is SGHAT, CDR2 FQNNGV, per germline. The specimen sequenced was peripheral blood. The gene calls are TRBV11-2 and TRBJ1-4; D is unclear. The clonotype originates from a woman between 50 and 59 years old with COVID-19, enrolled during active disease. The CDR3 bases are TGTGCCAGCAGCTCAAGCGGTGAAAAACTGTTTTTT. The encoded protein is CASSSSGEKLFF.